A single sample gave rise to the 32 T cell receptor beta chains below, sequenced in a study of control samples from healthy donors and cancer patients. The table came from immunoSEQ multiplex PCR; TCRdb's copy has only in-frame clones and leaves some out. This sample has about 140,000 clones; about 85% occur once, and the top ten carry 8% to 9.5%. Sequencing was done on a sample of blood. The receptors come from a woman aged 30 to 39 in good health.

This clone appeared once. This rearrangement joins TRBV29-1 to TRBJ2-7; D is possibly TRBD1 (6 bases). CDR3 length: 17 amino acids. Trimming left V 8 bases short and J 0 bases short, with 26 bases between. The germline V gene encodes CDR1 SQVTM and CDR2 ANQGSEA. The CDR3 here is CSTGRGSDPTSSYEQYF. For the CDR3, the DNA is TGCAGCACTGGAAGGGGGTCAGATCCTACCAGCTCCTACGAGCAGTACTTC.

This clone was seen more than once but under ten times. The DNA for the CDR3 is TGTGCCACCGTCGGCGGGGCTTACGAGCAGTACTTC. This sequence encodes CATVGGAYEQYF. The chain combines TRBV28 with TRBJ2-7; D is perhaps TRBD2 (6 bases). The germline V and J ends were trimmed by 10 bases and 4 bases, with 14 bases remaining between them. There are 12 residues in the CDR3. Germline lookup yields CDR1 MDHEN and CDR2 SYDVKM.

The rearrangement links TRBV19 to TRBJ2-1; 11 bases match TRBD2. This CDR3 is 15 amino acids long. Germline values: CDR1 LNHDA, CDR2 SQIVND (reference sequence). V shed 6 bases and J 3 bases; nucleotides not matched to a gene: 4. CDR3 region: CASSTSGSSYNEQFF. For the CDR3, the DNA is TGTGCCAGTAGCACTAGCGGGAGTAGCTACAATGAGCAGTTCTTC.

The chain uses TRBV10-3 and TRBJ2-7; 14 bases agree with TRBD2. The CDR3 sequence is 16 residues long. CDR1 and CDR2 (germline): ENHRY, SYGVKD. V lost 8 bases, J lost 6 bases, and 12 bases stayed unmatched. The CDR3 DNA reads TGTGCCATCCGAAGACTAGCGGGAGGGCCTATCGGCGAGCAGTACTTC. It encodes CAIRRLAGGPIGEQYF.

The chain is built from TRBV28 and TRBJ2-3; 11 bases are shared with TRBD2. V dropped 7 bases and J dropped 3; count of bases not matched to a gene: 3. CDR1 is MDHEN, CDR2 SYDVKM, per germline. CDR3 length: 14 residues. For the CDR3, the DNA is TGTGCCAGCATAGCGGGAGGGCGGACAGATACGCAGTATTTT. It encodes CASIAGGRTDTQYF.

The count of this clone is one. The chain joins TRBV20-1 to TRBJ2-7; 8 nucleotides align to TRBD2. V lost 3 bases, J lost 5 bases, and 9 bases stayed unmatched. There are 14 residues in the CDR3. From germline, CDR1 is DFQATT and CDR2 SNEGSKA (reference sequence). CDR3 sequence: CSASRPGGPHEQYF. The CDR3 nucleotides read TGCAGTGCTAGTAGGCCGGGAGGGCCCCACGAGCAGTACTTC.

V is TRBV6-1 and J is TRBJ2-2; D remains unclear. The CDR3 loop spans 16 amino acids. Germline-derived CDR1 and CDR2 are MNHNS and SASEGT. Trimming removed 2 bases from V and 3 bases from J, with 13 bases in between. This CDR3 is CASSEFLGLDTGELFF. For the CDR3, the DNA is TGTGCCAGCAGTGAATTTCTTGGGCTCGACACCGGGGAGCTGTTTTTT.

CDR3 coding DNA: TGTGCCAGCTCCTTGGCGGGAGGGAATGAGCAGTTCTTC. Amino acids: CASSLAGGNEQFF. This sequence joins TRBV6-4 and TRBJ2-1, with 9 bases lining up with TRBD2. The CDR3 is made up of 13 amino acids. Unmatched junction bases numbered 6, after V lost 8 bases and J lost 7 bases. Looked up from germline, CDR1 is MRHNA and CDR2 is SNTAGT.

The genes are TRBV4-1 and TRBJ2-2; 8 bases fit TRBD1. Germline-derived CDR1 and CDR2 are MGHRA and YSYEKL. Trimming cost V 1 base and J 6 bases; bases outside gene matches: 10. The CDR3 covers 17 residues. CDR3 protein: CASSQVPGQGLPGELFF. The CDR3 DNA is TGCGCCAGCAGCCAAGTTCCAGGACAGGGTCTCCCCGGGGAGCTGTTTTTT.

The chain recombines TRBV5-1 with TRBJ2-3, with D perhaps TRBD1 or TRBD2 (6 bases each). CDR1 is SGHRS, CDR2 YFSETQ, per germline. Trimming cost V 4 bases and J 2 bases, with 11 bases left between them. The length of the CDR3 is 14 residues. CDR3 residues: CASSLGGPTDTQYF. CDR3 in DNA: TGCGCCAGCAGCCTGGGGGGCCCCACAGATACGCAGTATTTT.

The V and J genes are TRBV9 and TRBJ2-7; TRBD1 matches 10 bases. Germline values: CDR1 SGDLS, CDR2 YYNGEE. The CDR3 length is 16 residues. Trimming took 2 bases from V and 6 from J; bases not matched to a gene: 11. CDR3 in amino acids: CASSVRPTGGASEQYF. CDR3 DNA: TGTGCCAGCAGCGTCCGACCGACAGGGGGCGCGTCCGAGCAGTACTTC. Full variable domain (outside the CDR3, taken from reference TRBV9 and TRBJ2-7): DSGVTQTPKHLITATGQRVTLRCSPRSGDLSVYWYQQSLDQGLQFLIQYYNGEERAKGNILERFSAQQFPDLHSELNLSSLELGDSALYFCASSVRPTGGASEQYFGPGTRLTVT.

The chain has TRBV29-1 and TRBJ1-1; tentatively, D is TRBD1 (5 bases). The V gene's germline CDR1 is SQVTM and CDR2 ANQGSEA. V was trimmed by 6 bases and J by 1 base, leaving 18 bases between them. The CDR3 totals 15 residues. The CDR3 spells CSVVGTQAGNTEAFF. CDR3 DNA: TGCAGCGTCGTGGGAACACAGGCTGGGAACACTGAAGCTTTCTTT.

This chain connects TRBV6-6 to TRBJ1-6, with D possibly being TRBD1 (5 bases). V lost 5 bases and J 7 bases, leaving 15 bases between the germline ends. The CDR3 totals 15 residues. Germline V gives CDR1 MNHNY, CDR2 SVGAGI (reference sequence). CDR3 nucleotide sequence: TGTGCCAGCAGTGCCACCGGGACCAAGAATTCACCCCTCCACTTT. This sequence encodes CASSATGTKNSPLHF.

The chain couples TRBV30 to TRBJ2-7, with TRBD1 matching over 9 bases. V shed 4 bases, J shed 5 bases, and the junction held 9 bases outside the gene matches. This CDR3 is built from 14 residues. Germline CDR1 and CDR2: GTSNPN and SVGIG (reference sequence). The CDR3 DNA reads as TGTGCCTGGAAAGCCGGGACAGGGTTTAACGAGCAGTACTTC. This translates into CAWKAGTGFNEQYF.

The CDR3 region has the DNA TGCGCCAGCAGCTTGGTATCAGGGGGATTGGGCGAGCAGTACTTC. This sequence encodes CASSLVSGGLGEQYF. This chain connects TRBV5-1 to TRBJ2-7; 7 bases are shared with TRBD1. CDR3 length: 15 residues. The junction had 9 bases not matched to a gene; V was cut back by 0 bases and J by 6 bases. CDR1 is SGHRS and CDR2 is YFSETQ in the germline V gene.

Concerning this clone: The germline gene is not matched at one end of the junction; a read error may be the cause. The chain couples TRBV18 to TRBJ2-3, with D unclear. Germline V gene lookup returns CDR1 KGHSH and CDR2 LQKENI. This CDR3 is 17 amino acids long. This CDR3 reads CASSLRSGSSPTDTQCF. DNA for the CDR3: TGTGCCAGCTCACTCCGGTCGGGCAGTAGTCCTACAGATACGCAGTGTTTT.

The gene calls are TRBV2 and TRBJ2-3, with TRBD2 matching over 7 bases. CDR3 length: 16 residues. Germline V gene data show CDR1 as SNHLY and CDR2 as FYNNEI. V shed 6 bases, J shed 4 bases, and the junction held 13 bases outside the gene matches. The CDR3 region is CASSLLGAGVPDTQYF. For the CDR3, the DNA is TGTGCCAGCAGCCTCTTAGGGGCGGGAGTACCAGATACGCAGTATTTT.

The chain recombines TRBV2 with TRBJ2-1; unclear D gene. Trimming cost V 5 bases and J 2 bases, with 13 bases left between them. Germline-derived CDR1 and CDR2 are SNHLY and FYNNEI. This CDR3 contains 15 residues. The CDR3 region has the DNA TGTGCCAGCAGTATTGACGGATTGACCTACAATGAGCAGTTCTTC. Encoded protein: CASSIDGLTYNEQFF.

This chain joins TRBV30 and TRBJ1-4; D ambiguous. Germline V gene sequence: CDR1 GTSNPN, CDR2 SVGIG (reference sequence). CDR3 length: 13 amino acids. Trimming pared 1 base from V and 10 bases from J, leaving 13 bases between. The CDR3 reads CAWSASTSVKLFF. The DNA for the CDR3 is TGTGCCTGGAGTGCGAGCACTTCGGTAAAACTGTTTTTT.

The CDR3 DNA is TGCGCCAGCCGCTCTACCTCCGCAACTAATGAAAAACTGTTTTTT. Translating it yields CASRSTSATNEKLFF. This chain joins TRBV4-1 and TRBJ1-4, with D hard to call. With 8 bases removed from V and 0 bases from J, the gap between germline ends came to 13 bases. The CDR3 consists of 15 residues. Looked up from germline, CDR1 is MGHRA and CDR2 is YSYEKL.

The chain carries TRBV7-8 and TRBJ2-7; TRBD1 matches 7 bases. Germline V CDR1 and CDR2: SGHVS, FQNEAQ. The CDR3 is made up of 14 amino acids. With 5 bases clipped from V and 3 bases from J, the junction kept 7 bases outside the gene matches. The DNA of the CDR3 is TGTGCCAGCAGCCTTACCGGGACAGTCTACGAGCAGTACTTC. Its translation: CASSLTGTVYEQYF. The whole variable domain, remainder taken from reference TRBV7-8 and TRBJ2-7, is GAGVSQSPRYKVAKRGQDVALRCDPISGHVSLFWYQQALGQGPEFLTYFQNEAQLDKSGLPSDRFFAERPEGSVSTLKIQRTQQEDSAVYLCASSLTGTVYEQYFGPGTRLTVT.

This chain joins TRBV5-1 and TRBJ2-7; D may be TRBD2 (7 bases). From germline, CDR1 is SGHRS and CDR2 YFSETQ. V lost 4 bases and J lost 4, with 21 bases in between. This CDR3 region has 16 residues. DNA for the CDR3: TGCGCCAGCAGCCCTGAGGGGGGACTACCAACTTACGAGCAGTACTTC. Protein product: CASSPEGGLPTYEQYF. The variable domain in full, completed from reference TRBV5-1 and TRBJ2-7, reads KAGVTQTPRYLIKTRGQQVTLSCSPISGHRSVSWYQQTPGQGLQFLFEYFSETQRNKGNFPGRFSGRQFSNSRSEMNVSTLELGDSALYLCASSPEGGLPTYEQYFGPGTRLTVT.

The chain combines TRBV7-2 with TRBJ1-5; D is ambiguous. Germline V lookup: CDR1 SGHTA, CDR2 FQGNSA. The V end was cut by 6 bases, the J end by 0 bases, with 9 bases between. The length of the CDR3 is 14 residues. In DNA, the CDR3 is TGTGCCAGCAGAGAGGGCGGTAGCAATCAGCCCCAGCATTTT. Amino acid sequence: CASREGGSNQPQHF.

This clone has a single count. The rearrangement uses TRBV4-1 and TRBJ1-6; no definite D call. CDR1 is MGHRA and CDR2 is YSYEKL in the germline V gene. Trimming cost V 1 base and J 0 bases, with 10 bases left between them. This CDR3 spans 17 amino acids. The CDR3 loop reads CASSQGPAGSYNSPLHF. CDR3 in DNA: TGCGCCAGCAGCCAAGGTCCGGCGGGCTCCTATAATTCACCCCTCCACTTT.

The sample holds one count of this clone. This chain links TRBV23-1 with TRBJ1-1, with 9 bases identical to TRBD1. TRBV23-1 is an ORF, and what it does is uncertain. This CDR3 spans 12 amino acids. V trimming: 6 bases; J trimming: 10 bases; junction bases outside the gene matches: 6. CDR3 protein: CASRTGGEAAFF. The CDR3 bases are TGCGCCAGCAGGACAGGGGGGGAGGCAGCTTTCTTT.

The CDR3 is CASSGFDEQYF. The CDR3 coding sequence is TGTGCCAGCAGTGGGTTTGACGAGCAGTACTTC. The V call is TRBV2, the J call TRBJ2-7; no clear D. V was cut by 4 bases and J by 5 bases, with 6 bases left in between. The CDR3 has 11 amino acids. Per the germline V gene, CDR1 is SNHLY and CDR2 is FYNNEI.

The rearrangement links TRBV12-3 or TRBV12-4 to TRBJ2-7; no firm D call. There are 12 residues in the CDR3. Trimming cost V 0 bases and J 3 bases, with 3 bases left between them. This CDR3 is CASSLADYEQYF. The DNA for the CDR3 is TGTGCCAGCAGTTTAGCAGACTACGAGCAGTACTTC.

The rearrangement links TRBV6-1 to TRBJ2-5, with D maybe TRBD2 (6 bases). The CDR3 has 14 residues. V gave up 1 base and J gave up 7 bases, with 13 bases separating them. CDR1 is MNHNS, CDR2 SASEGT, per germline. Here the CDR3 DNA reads TGTGCCAGCAGTGAAGGTGGGACTGCCCGGACCCAGTACTTC. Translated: CASSEGGTARTQYF.

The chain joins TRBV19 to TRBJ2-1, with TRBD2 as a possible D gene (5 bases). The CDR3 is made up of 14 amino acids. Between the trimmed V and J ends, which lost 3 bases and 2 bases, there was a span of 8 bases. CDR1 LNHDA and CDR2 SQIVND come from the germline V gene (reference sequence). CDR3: CASSMQRTYNEQFF. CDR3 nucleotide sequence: TGTGCCAGTAGTATGCAGCGGACCTACAATGAGCAGTTCTTC.

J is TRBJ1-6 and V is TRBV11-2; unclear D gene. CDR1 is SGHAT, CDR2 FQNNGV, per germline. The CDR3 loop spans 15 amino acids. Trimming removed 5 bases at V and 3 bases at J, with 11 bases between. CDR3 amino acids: CASSPLGSYNSPLHF. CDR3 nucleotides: TGTGCCAGCAGCCCACTGGGGAGCTATAATTCACCCCTCCACTTT.

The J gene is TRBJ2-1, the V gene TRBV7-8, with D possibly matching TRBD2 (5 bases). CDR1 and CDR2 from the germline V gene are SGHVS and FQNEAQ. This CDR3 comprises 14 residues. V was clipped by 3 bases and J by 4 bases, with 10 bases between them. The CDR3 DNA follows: TGTGCCAGCAGCTTGGAGGACTTATACAATGAGCAGTTCTTC. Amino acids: CASSLEDLYNEQFF.

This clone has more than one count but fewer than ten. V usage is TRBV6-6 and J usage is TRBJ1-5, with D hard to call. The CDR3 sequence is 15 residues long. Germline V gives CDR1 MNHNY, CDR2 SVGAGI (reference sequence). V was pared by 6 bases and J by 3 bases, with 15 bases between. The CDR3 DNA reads TGTGCCAGCAGCGGTCGGACGGCTTTCAATCAGCCCCAGCATTTT. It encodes CASSGRTAFNQPQHF.